Below are 17 T cell receptor beta chains sequenced from a single sample in a study of blood T cell repertoires in COVID-19. Clones were read by immunoSEQ multiplex PCR, and TCRdb kept only the in-frame ones, dropping some. The sample records approximately 500,000 clones, about 89% being singletons. The specimen sequenced was peripheral blood. These receptors all stem from a woman aged 45-60 years with COVID-19, enrolled during active disease.

V gene TRBV15 combines with J gene TRBJ2-3, with a possible D match to TRBD1 (6 bases). This CDR3 is 16 amino acids long. Between the trimmed V and J ends, which lost 0 bases and 3 bases, there was a span of 13 bases. Germline V gives CDR1 LNHNV, CDR2 YYDKDF (reference sequence). As DNA, the CDR3 is TGTGCCACCAGCAGAGATCCAGGGGTCTTGACAGATACGCAGTATTTT. This translates into CATSRDPGVLTDTQYF.

The gene calls are TRBV19 and TRBJ1-2, with D perhaps matching TRBD1 (6 bases). Germline values: CDR1 LNHDA, CDR2 SQIVND (reference sequence). Trimming removed 4 bases from V and 1 base from J, with 13 bases in between. The CDR3 contains 15 residues. The CDR3 DNA follows: TGTGCCAGTAGTACTGACAGGCGCAATAACTATGGCTACACCTTC. Its translation is CASSTDRRNNYGYTF.

The chain links TRBV11-2 to TRBJ2-1; TRBD2 matches 12 bases. Trimming at V came to 4 bases and at J to 6 bases, leaving 4 bases not matched to a gene. The CDR3 spans 15 residues. The germline V gene has CDR1 SGHAT and CDR2 FQNNGV. The CDR3 DNA is TGTGCCAGCAGCTCCCTAGCGGGGGGGTTCAATGAGCAGTTCTTC. Translation: CASSSLAGGFNEQFF.

J is TRBJ2-1 and V is TRBV10-3; D might be TRBD1 (6 bases). The V gene lost 8 bases and the J gene lost 7 bases, with 24 bases spanning the gap. CDR1 is ENHRY and CDR2 is SYGVKD in the germline V gene. The CDR3 runs to 16 residues. Written as DNA, the CDR3 is TGTGCCATCGCTTCTGGCCGGGACAAAGGGGGTAATGAGCAGTTCTTC. It encodes CAIASGRDKGGNEQFF.

The V call is TRBV7-2, the J call TRBJ1-1; D is ambiguous. Trimming removed 2 bases at V and 2 bases at J, with 9 bases between. The CDR3 extends over 14 amino acids. Germline-derived CDR1 and CDR2 are SGHTA and FQGNSA. The CDR3 spells CASSLNSPNTEAFF. The CDR3 coding sequence is TGTGCCAGCAGCTTAAATTCCCCAAACACTGAAGCTTTCTTT. The variable domain in full, completed from reference TRBV7-2 and TRBJ1-1, reads GAGVSQSPSNKVTEKGKDVELRCDPISGHTALYWYRQSLGQGLEFLIYFQGNSAPDKSGLPSDRFSAERTGGSVSTLTIQRTQQEDSAVYLCASSLNSPNTEAFFGQGTRLTVV.

This chain joins TRBV6-5 and TRBJ2-7; possibly TRBD2 for D (5 bases). The V end was cut by 5 bases, the J end by 5 bases, with 10 bases between. From germline, CDR1 is MNHEY and CDR2 SVGAGI. The CDR3 runs to 12 residues. CDR3 bases: TGTGCCAGCAGTCCCGGGGTGAACGAGCAGTACTTC. The encoded protein is CASSPGVNEQYF.

CDR3: CASSFPGQSYEQYF. The CDR3 DNA follows: TGCGCCAGCAGCTTTCCGGGACAGTCCTACGAGCAGTACTTC. V usage is TRBV5-1 and J usage is TRBJ2-7, with TRBD1 matching over 7 bases. CDR1 is SGHRS, CDR2 YFSETQ, per germline. The CDR3 has 14 residues. V lost 2 bases and J lost 1; bases outside the gene matches: 3.

V usage is TRBV7-9 and J usage is TRBJ1-3; D is unresolved. CDR1 is SEHNR, CDR2 FQNEAQ, per germline (reference sequence). CDR3 length: 14 residues. V was shortened by 3 bases and J by 1 base, with 7 bases between the two germline ends. CDR3 sequence reads: CASSFTSSGNTIYF. In nucleotides, the CDR3 is TGTGCCAGCAGCTTTACGAGTTCTGGAAACACCATATATTTT.

CDR3 region: CASSPTGMGNTIYF. Written as DNA, the CDR3 is TGCGCCAGCAGCCCTACAGGGATGGGAAACACCATATATTTT. V is TRBV5-1 and J is TRBJ1-3; possibly TRBD1 for D (6 bases). V was cut by 4 bases and J by 4 bases, with 12 bases left in between. This CDR3 has 14 amino acids. Germline V gene sequence: CDR1 SGHRS, CDR2 YFSETQ.

The chain links TRBV12-5 to TRBJ2-5; 7 bases agree with TRBD2. The CDR3 spans 14 residues. Trimming took 3 bases from V and 5 from J; bases not matched to a gene: 6. Germline CDR1 is LGHNT and CDR2 is FRNRAP. The CDR3 loop is CASGFTAAGETQYF. CDR3 bases: TGTGCTAGTGGTTTTACGGCAGCGGGGGAGACCCAGTACTTC.

The chain is built from TRBV13 and TRBJ1-3, with 7 bases lining up with TRBD1. Looked up from germline, CDR1 is PRHDT and CDR2 is FYEKMQ (reference sequence). With V trimmed by 0 bases and J by 6 bases, 5 bases remained unmatched. This CDR3 is built from 15 residues. The CDR3 sequence is CASSLGGQEVNTIYF. The CDR3 DNA reads TGTGCCAGCAGCTTAGGAGGACAGGAGGTAAACACCATATATTTT.

The V and J genes are TRBV27 and TRBJ2-7; 7 positions agree with TRBD1. Trimming took 6 bases from V and 3 from J; bases not matched to a gene: 5. Germline assignment: CDR1 MNHEY and CDR2 SMNVEV (reference sequence). The length of the CDR3 is 13 residues. The CDR3 loop reads CASRFNRGYEQYF. The CDR3 nucleotides read TGTGCCAGCAGATTCAACAGGGGCTACGAGCAGTACTTC.

This chain connects TRBV5-4 to TRBJ2-7, with 7 positions matching TRBD2. The germline gives CDR1 SGHNT, CDR2 YYREEE (reference sequence). V lost 3 bases to trimming and J lost 4 bases; unmatched junction nucleotides: 10. CDR3 length equals 15 residues. The chain's CDR3 is CASSSGTSELYEQYF. For the CDR3, the DNA is TGTGCCAGCAGCTCTGGAACTAGCGAATTATACGAGCAGTACTTC.

The chain combines TRBV6-5 with TRBJ2-3; 12 nucleotides agree with TRBD2. V trimming: 6 bases; J trimming: 5 bases; junction bases outside the gene matches: 6. Germline lookup yields CDR1 MNHEY and CDR2 SVGAGI. This CDR3 is 15 amino acids long. CDR3 residues: CASRLAGGYQDTQYF. The CDR3 DNA reads as TGTGCCAGCAGGCTAGCGGGGGGGTATCAAGATACGCAGTATTTT.

The J gene is TRBJ2-1, the V gene TRBV7-3; unclear D gene. V was trimmed by 5 bases and J by 7 bases, leaving 15 bases between them. The CDR3 spans 14 residues. CDR1 is SGHTA, CDR2 FQGTGA, per germline. As DNA, the CDR3 is TGTGCCAGCAGCCCCTGGGCTAATAGTAATGAGCAGTTCTTC. It is translated as CASSPWANSNEQFF.

This chain links TRBV30 with TRBJ2-3, with D possibly TRBD2 on 6 matching bases. Germline V gene data show CDR1 as GTSNPN and CDR2 as SVGIG (reference sequence). The CDR3 totals 14 residues. V was shortened by 3 bases and J by 1 base, with 11 bases between the two germline ends. CDR3 loop: CAWSVGLGTDTQYF. CDR3 sequence (DNA): TGTGCCTGGAGCGTGGGACTGGGCACAGATACGCAGTATTTT. The entire variable domain, with the rest obtained from reference TRBV30 and TRBJ2-3, is as follows: SQTIHQWPATLVQPVGSPLSLECTVEGTSNPNLYWYRQAAGRGLQLLFYSVGIGQISSEVPQNLSASRPQDRQFILSSKKLLLSDSGFYLCAWSVGLGTDTQYFGPGTRLTVL.

CDR3 nucleotide sequence: TGCGCCAGCAGCTTCGGACAGGCGGGCTCTGGAAACACCATATATTTT. As protein: CASSFGQAGSGNTIYF. The gene calls are TRBV5-1 and TRBJ1-3, with 7 bases matching TRBD1. V trimming: 2 bases; J trimming: 0 bases; junction bases outside the gene matches: 5. The CDR3 runs 16 residues. The germline CDR1 and CDR2 sequences are SGHRS and YFSETQ. The full variable domain, its missing parts supplied by reference TRBV5-1 and TRBJ1-3, is KAGVTQTPRYLIKTRGQQVTLSCSPISGHRSVSWYQQTPGQGLQFLFEYFSETQRNKGNFPGRFSGRQFSNSRSEMNVSTLELGDSALYLCASSFGQAGSGNTIYFGEGSWLTVV.